This entry lists 28 T cell receptor beta chains sequenced from one sample in a study of identical twins. TCRdb passed the 5' RACE reads through MiXCR, listing each CDR3 protein once. This table has approximately 700,000 distinct CDR3 sequences, around 5.7% appearing once. The sample taken for sequencing was naive T cells sorted from blood. The receptors were gathered from a man aged 18 to 35 in good health.

The table lists this clonotype with many counts. The chain uses TRBV5-1 and TRBJ2-6, with D maybe TRBD1 (5 bases). The CDR3 sequence is 18 residues long. Germline assignment: CDR1 SGHRS and CDR2 YFSETQ. With 0 bases removed from V and 0 bases from J, the gap between germline ends came to 13 bases. For the CDR3, the DNA is TGCGCCAGCAGCTTGGACAGGCACTTCGGCTCTGGGGCCAACGTCCTGACTTTC. Its translation: CASSLDRHFGSGANVLTF.

This clonotype came up a few times. The J gene is TRBJ1-1, the V gene TRBV19, with 7 positions matching TRBD1. V was clipped by 4 bases and J by 6 bases; unmatched bases: 14. Per the germline V gene, CDR1 is LNHDA and CDR2 is SQIVND (reference sequence). The CDR3 contains 16 residues. DNA for the CDR3: TGTGCCAGTAGTAGGGGACAGCAAACCCTTCTCCCTGAAGCTTTCTTT. It yields the protein CASSRGQQTLLPEAFF.

This clonotype was seen at least ten times. V usage is TRBV12-3 or TRBV12-4 and J usage is TRBJ1-5, with D possibly matching TRBD1 (6 bases). This CDR3 has 15 amino acids. Trimming cost V 6 bases and J 7 bases, with 19 bases left between them. The DNA for the CDR3 is TGTGCCAGCAGCAGGGGTTCGGGGACGGGGCAGCCCCAGCATTTT. This gives the protein CASSRGSGTGQPQHF.

This clonotype has at least ten counts. The V and J genes are TRBV6-5 and TRBJ2-3; 10 nucleotides match TRBD2. J gave up 8 bases and V 0 bases, and 14 bases lay outside the gene matches. The CDR3 is made up of 18 amino acids. The germline V gene has CDR1 MNHEY and CDR2 SVGAGI. The CDR3 is CASSYSGSGRGKAGTQYF. The CDR3 region has the DNA TGTGCCAGCAGTTACTCGGGGAGCGGGAGGGGAAAAGCCGGTACGCAGTATTTT.

In this sample, this clonotype turned up many times. The chain recombines TRBV20-1 with TRBJ1-5, with D possibly matching TRBD1 (5 bases). V was pared by 3 bases and J by 4 bases, with 10 bases between. From germline, CDR1 is DFQATT and CDR2 SNEGSKA (reference sequence). This CDR3 is built from 13 residues. The CDR3 region has the DNA TGCAGTGCTAGTTCAGGGACGAATCAGCCCCAGCATTTT. The encoded protein is CSASSGTNQPQHF.

The CDR3 loop reads CASSTWHWTEFF. CDR3 nucleotides: TGTGCCAGTAGTACCTGGCATTGGACTGAGTTCTTC. V is TRBV19 and J is TRBJ2-1, with a weak D call TRBD2 (5 bases). The ends were cut back, 4 bases at V and 14 bases at J, with 15 bases in the middle. This CDR3 has 12 residues. Germline values: CDR1 LNHDA, CDR2 SQIVND (reference sequence).

This clonotype was found a few times. This chain joins TRBV5-1 and TRBJ2-6; D may be TRBD1 or TRBD2 (5 bases each). V gave up 2 bases and J gave up 0 bases, with 15 bases separating them. The germline V gene has CDR1 SGHRS and CDR2 YFSETQ. This CDR3 comprises 18 residues. The CDR3 bases are TGCGCCAGCAGCTTCTCGGCAGGGACCCTCTCTGGGGCCAACGTCCTGACTTTC. It is translated as CASSFSAGTLSGANVLTF.

This clonotype came up many times. The chain links TRBV29-1 to TRBJ2-7; D unresolved. The germline gives CDR1 SQVTM, CDR2 ANQGSEA. The CDR3 loop spans 10 amino acids. V was clipped by 3 bases and J by 6 bases, with 6 bases between them. The CDR3 reads CSVEGGEQYF. Written as DNA, the CDR3 is TGCAGCGTTGAGGGTGGCGAGCAGTACTTC.

This sequence joins TRBV4-2 and TRBJ2-1, with 11 positions matching TRBD1. This CDR3 has 16 residues. Germline V gene data show CDR1 as LGHNA and CDR2 as YNFKEQ. The junction had 9 bases not matched to a gene; V was cut back by 3 bases and J by 8 bases. CDR3 in DNA: TGTGCCAGCAGCCACTTAGGAGGACAGGGGGCTTATGAGCAGTTCTTC. This codes for CASSHLGGQGAYEQFF.

This clonotype was observed at least ten times. This chain connects TRBV6-5 to TRBJ2-7, with a tentative D call TRBD1 (6 bases). CDR3 size: 12 residues. In germline, CDR1 is MNHEY, CDR2 SVGAGI. Trimming took 7 bases from V and 1 from J, leaving 8 bases between them. The CDR3 nucleotides read TGTGCCAGCACAGGACAGTCCTACGAGCAGTACTTC. Protein sequence: CASTGQSYEQYF.

This clonotype was seen ten or more times. The chain joins TRBV27 to TRBJ2-2; D remains unclear. CDR1 is MNHEY, CDR2 SMNVEV, per germline (reference sequence). The germline V and J ends were trimmed by 0 bases and 1 base, with 9 bases remaining between them. The CDR3 is 16 amino acids. CDR3 loop: CASSLSGRVNTGELFF. The CDR3 bases are TGTGCCAGCAGTTTATCGGGAAGAGTGAACACCGGGGAGCTGTTTTTT.

This clonotype turned up a few times. The rearrangement links TRBV14 to TRBJ2-7; D remains unclear. This CDR3 spans 13 amino acids. Germline V gene sequence: CDR1 SGHDN, CDR2 FVKESK. Trimming pared 0 bases from V and 9 bases from J, leaving 12 bases between. Written as DNA, the CDR3 is TGTGCCAGCAGCCAAGAGGAGCTCGGAGTGCAGTACGTC. Translated, it gives CASSQEELGVQYV.

This clonotype was seen ten or more times. The chain couples TRBV10-1 to TRBJ1-5; the match to TRBD1 covers 9 bases. Germline V lookup: CDR1 WNHNN, CDR2 SYGVQD (reference sequence). Trimming at V came to 8 bases and at J to 9 bases, leaving 5 bases not matched to a gene. CDR3 length: 12 residues. CDR3 sequence reads: CASGQGRWPQHF. The CDR3 DNA reads as TGCGCCAGCGGACAGGGGAGGTGGCCCCAGCATTTT.

This clonotype was recorded at least ten times. The DNA for the CDR3 is TGCGCCAGCAGCTTTGGGGGATTGGGGGCCACTGAAGCTTTCTTT. Translation: CASSFGGLGATEAFF. J is TRBJ1-1 and V is TRBV5-1; maybe TRBD1 (6 bases). Germline CDR1 SGHRS, CDR2 YFSETQ. With 2 bases removed from V and 4 bases from J, the gap between germline ends came to 15 bases. The CDR3 has 15 amino acids.

J is TRBJ2-1 and V is TRBV4-1; possibly TRBD1 for D (5 bases). The CDR3 runs to 12 residues. Deletions cut 3 bases from V and 13 bases from J, with 13 bases between. Germline CDR1 reads MGHRA; CDR2 reads YSYEKL. CDR3 bases: TGCGCCAGCAGCCAGGACACCGAGCTTCAGTTCTTC. Its protein is CASSQDTELQFF.

A note on this clonotype: It may be a read error: a sequence one base away is much more abundant. The chain carries TRBV12-3 or TRBV12-4 and TRBJ2-1; possibly TRBD2 for D (5 bases). This CDR3 is 14 amino acids long. Trimming left V 6 bases short and J 11 bases short, with 20 bases between. In nucleotides, the CDR3 is TGTGCCAGCAGGTTAAATGTACTAGGGAGTAAGCAGTTCTTC. This sequence encodes CASRLNVLGSKQFF.

This clonotype was found many times. The V gene is TRBV5-1, the J gene TRBJ2-5; TRBD1 matches at 10 bases. With 2 bases clipped from V and 3 bases from J, the junction kept 1 base outside the gene matches. CDR1 is SGHRS, CDR2 YFSETQ, per germline. This CDR3 is built from 14 residues. CDR3 coding DNA: TGCGCCAGCAGCTTTGGGACAGGGGAAGAGACCCAGTACTTC. Amino acid sequence: CASSFGTGEETQYF.

This clonotype was observed a few times. This chain connects TRBV29-1 to TRBJ2-5, with TRBD1 identical over 8 bases. Per the germline V gene, CDR1 is SQVTM and CDR2 is ANQGSEA. The junction had 8 bases not matched to a gene; V was cut back by 6 bases and J by 2 bases. The CDR3 sequence is 14 residues long. This CDR3 is CSVDTRTGQETQYF. The DNA of the CDR3 is TGCAGCGTCGACACTCGGACAGGGCAAGAGACCCAGTACTTC.

Many counts were recorded for this clonotype. The rearrangement links TRBV20-1 to TRBJ2-7, with unresolved D. Germline CDR1 is DFQATT and CDR2 is SNEGSKA (reference sequence). This CDR3 spans 13 amino acids. Trimming left V 3 bases short and J 3 bases short, with 12 bases between. The CDR3 loop reads CSASDGSNYEQYV. As DNA, the CDR3 is TGCAGTGCTAGTGACGGGTCCAACTACGAGCAGTACGTC.

This sequence joins TRBV4-3 and TRBJ2-7; no firm D call. The V and J ends lost 2 bases and 4 bases respectively, with 6 bases between them. CDR1 LGHNA and CDR2 YSLEER come from the germline V gene. This CDR3 spans 12 amino acids. The CDR3 protein is CASSQQPYEQYF. The DNA of the CDR3 is TGCGCCAGCAGCCAACAGCCATACGAGCAGTACTTC.

At least ten counts were recorded for this clonotype. The rearrangement links TRBV28 to TRBJ2-2, with TRBD1 as a possible D gene (6 bases). The ends were cut back, 2 bases at V and 5 bases at J, with 18 bases in the middle. The CDR3 has 17 residues. Per the germline V gene, CDR1 is MDHEN and CDR2 is SYDVKM. CDR3 loop: CASSLDALGQPTGELFF. The CDR3 DNA follows: TGTGCCAGCAGTTTAGACGCCCTCGGACAGCCTACCGGGGAGCTGTTTTTT.

The V and J genes are TRBV5-6 and TRBJ1-5, with D unclear. The CDR3 covers 14 residues. Germline V gene lookup returns CDR1 SGHDT and CDR2 YYEEEE. The V end was cut by 2 bases, the J end by 2 bases, with 8 bases between. In DNA, the CDR3 is TGTGCCAGCAGCTTCTCGGTTCGCAATCAGCCCCAGCATTTT. The encoded protein is CASSFSVRNQPQHF. Looking up the rest from reference TRBV5-6 and TRBJ1-5 gives the full variable domain: DAGVTQSPTHLIKTRGQQVTLRCSPKSGHDTVSWYQQALGQGPQFIFQYYEEEERQRGNFPDRFSGHQFPNYSSELNVNALLLGDSALYLCASSFSVRNQPQHFGDGTRLSIL.

This clonotype showed up just a few times. The CDR3 DNA reads TGTGCCAGCAGCTTAACCGGCCCTAGATACACAGATACGCAGTATTTT. Translated, it gives CASSLTGPRYTDTQYF. The V call is TRBV11-2, the J call TRBJ2-3; D unclear. Germline V gene lookup returns CDR1 SGHAT and CDR2 FQNNGV. V gave up 2 bases and J gave up 2 bases, with 14 bases separating them. CDR3 length: 16 amino acids.

V and J are TRBV12-3 or TRBV12-4 and TRBJ1-1; D not resolved. Trimming took 5 bases from V and 1 from J, leaving 14 bases between them. The CDR3 has 15 residues. The CDR3 DNA is TGTGCCAGCAGTGGTCAGAGAGACGGGAACACTGAAGCTTTCTTT. This translates into CASSGQRDGNTEAFF.

V and J are TRBV29-1 and TRBJ2-1; D perhaps matches TRBD2 (5 bases). Per the germline V gene, CDR1 is SQVTM and CDR2 is ANQGSEA. The CDR3 runs to 13 residues. V was pared by 2 bases and J by 12 bases, with 17 bases between. The CDR3 reads CSVELALGGWQFF. As DNA, the CDR3 is TGCAGCGTTGAACTAGCACTAGGAGGATGGCAGTTCTTC.

This clonotype was seen ten or more times. This rearrangement joins TRBV15 to TRBJ1-2; no clear D gene. Per germline, CDR1 LNHNV and CDR2 YYDKDF (reference sequence). The CDR3 is made up of 12 amino acids. The V end was cut by 8 bases, the J end by 0 bases, with 7 bases between. This chain's CDR3 is CATRGSNYGYTF. The CDR3 DNA is TGTGCCACCCGTGGTTCTAACTATGGCTACACCTTC. Full variable domain (outside the CDR3, taken from reference TRBV15 and TRBJ1-2): DAMVIQNPRYQVTQFGKPVTLSCSQTLNHNVMYWYQQKSSQAPKLLFHYYDKDFNNEADTPDNFQSRRPNTSFCFLDIRSPGLGDTAMYLCATRGSNYGYTFGSGTRLTVV.

This clonotype was found many times. This chain links TRBV24-1 with TRBJ2-1; the match to TRBD2 covers 9 bases. CDR3 size: 19 residues. With V trimmed by 3 bases and J by 9 bases, 20 bases remained unmatched. CDR1 and CDR2 (germline): KGHDR, SFDVKD. DNA of the CDR3: TGTGCCACCAGTGATCCCGTGTTAGCGGGAGTAATGTCGGGCGGTGAGCAGTTCTTC. Protein sequence: CATSDPVLAGVMSGGEQFF.

This clonotype was observed many times. The CDR3 is CASRLVTNTEAFF. The CDR3 DNA follows: TGTGCCAGCAGGCTAGTCACGAACACTGAAGCTTTCTTT. This chain uses TRBV6-6 with TRBJ1-1; D is ambiguous. The ends were cut back, 6 bases at V and 1 base at J, with 9 bases in the middle. The V gene's germline CDR1 is MNHNY and CDR2 SVGAGI (reference sequence). The CDR3 sequence is 13 residues long.